The source of this TCR beta chain is a study of T cells in tuberculosis. Germline values: CDR1 SGHKS, CDR2 YYEKEE (reference sequence). The ends were cut back, 0 bases at V and 0 bases at J, with 13 bases in the middle. The CDR3 has 17 amino acids. Clones were sequenced by immunoSEQ multiplex PCR, and TCRdb holds only the in-frame ones, with some missing. The data hold roughly 61,000 clones, with around 90% observed a single time. Thawed, overnight-rested PBMC were stained with GMM-loaded CD1B tetramer, viability dye and anti-CD3, then sorted. The CD1B tetramers carried C32 glucose monomycolate purified from Rhodococcus equi.

The sequence derives from an adult woman with latent tuberculosis. The J gene is TRBJ1-3, the V gene TRBV5-5; D gene ambiguous. The sequenced sample was CD1b-GMM tetramer-negative cells sorted from PBMCs. Here the CDR3 reads CASSLAPWAYSGNTIYF. The CDR3 DNA follows: TGTGCCAGCAGCTTGGCCCCGTGGGCGTACTCTGGAAACACCATATATTTT.